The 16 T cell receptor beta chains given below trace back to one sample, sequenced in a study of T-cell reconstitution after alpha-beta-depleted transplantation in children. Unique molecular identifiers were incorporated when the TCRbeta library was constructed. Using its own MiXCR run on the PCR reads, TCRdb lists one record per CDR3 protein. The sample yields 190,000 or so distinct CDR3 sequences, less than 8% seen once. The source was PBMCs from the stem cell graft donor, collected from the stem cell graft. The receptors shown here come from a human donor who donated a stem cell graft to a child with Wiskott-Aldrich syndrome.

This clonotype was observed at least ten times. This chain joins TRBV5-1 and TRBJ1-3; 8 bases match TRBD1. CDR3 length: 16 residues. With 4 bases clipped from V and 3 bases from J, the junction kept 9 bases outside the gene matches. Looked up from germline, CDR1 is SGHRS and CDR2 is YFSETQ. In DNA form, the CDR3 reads TGCGCCAGCAGCCTTTCTACTGGACAGGGTGGAAACACCATATATTTT. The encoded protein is CASSLSTGQGGNTIYF.

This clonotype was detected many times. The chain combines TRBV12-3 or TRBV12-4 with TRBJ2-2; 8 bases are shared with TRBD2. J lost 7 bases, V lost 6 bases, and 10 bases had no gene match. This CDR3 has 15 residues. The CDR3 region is CASSLFGGAGGELFF. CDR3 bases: TGTGCCAGCAGCCTCTTCGGGGGGGCAGGCGGGGAGCTGTTTTTT.

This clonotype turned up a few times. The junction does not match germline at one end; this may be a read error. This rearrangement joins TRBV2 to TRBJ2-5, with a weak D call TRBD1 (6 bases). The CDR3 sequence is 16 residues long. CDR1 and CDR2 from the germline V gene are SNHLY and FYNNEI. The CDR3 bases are TGTGCCAGCAGCGAAGGGGGAGTAATCAACCCGGAGACCCAGTACTTC. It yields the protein CASSEGGVINPETQYF.

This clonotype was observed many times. The CDR3 DNA is TGTGCCAGCAGTCCGCGGGACAGCTACGAGCAGTACTTC. This codes for CASSPRDSYEQYF. The chain joins TRBV12-3 or TRBV12-4 to TRBJ2-7, with D maybe TRBD1 (7 bases). This CDR3 contains 13 residues. The germline V and J ends were trimmed by 5 bases and 3 bases, with 11 bases remaining between them.

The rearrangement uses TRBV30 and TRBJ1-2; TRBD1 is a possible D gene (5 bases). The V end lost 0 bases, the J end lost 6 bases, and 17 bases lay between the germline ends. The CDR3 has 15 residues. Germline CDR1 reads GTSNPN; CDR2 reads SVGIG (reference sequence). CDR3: CAWSVQAASPNGYTF. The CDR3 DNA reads TGTGCCTGGAGTGTACAGGCCGCAAGTCCTAATGGCTACACCTTC. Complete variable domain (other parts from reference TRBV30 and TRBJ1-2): SQTIHQWPATLVQPVGSPLSLECTVEGTSNPNLYWYRQAAGRGLQLLFYSVGIGQISSEVPQNLSASRPQDRQFILSSKKLLLSDSGFYLCAWSVQAASPNGYTFGSGTRLTVV.

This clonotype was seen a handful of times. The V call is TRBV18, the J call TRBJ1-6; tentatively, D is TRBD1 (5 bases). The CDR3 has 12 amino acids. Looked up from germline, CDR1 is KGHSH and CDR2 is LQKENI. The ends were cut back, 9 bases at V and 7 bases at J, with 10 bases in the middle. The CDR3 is CASRDGNSPLHF. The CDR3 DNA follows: TGTGCCAGTCGGGACGGAAATTCACCCCTCCACTTT.

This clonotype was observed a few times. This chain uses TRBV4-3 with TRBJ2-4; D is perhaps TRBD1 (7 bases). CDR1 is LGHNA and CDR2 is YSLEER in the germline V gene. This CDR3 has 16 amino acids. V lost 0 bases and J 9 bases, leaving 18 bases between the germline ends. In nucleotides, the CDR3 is TGCGCCAGCAGCCAAGAGTCCGCAGGGGGGTTCGGCATTCAGTACTTC. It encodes CASSQESAGGFGIQYF.

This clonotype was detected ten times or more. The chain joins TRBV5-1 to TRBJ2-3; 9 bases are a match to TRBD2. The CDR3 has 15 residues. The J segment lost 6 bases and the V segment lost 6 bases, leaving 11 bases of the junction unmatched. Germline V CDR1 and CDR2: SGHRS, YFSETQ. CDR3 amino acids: CASTRGLAGPDTQYF. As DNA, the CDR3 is TGCGCCAGCACCCGCGGGCTAGCGGGACCTGATACGCAGTATTTT.

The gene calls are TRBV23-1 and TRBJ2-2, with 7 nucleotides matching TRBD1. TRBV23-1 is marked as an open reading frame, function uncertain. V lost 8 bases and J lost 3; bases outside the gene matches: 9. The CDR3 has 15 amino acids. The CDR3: CASHTGTDDTGELFF. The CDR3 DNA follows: TGCGCCAGCCACACCGGGACAGACGACACCGGGGAGCTGTTTTTT.

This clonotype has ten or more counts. The CDR3 DNA follows: TGTGCCAGCCGAAAATCCGGGGAGCTGTTTTTT. Protein: CASRKSGELFF. The rearrangement joins TRBV12-3 or TRBV12-4 to TRBJ2-2; D ambiguous. Trimming took off 8 bases at V and 6 bases at J, with 7 bases between the two ends. This CDR3 has 11 residues.

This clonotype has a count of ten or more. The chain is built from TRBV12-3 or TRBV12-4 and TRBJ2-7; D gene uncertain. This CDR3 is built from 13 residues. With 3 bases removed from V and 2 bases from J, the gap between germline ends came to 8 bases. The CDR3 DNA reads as TGTGCCAGCAGTTTGAGGCGGACCTACGAGCAGTACTTC. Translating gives CASSLRRTYEQYF.

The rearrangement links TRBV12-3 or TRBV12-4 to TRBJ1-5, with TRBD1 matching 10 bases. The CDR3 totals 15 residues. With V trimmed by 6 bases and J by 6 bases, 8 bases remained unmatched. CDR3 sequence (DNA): TGTGCCAGCAGACTGACAGGGGGCGCAGGTCAGCCCCAGCATTTT. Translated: CASRLTGGAGQPQHF.

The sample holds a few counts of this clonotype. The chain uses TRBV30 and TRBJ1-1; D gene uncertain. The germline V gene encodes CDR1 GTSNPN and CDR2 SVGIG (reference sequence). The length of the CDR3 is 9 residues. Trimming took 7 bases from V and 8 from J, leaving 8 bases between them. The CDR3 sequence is CALGREAFF. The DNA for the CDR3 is TGTGCCTTGGGCAGGGAAGCTTTCTTT.

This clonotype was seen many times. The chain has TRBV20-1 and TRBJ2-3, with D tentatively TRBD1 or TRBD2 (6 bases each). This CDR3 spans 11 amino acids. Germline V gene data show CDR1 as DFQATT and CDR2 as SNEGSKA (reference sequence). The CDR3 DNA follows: TGCAGCCCTGGGGGGCTCGGTACGCAGTATTTT. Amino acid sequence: CSPGGLGTQYF.

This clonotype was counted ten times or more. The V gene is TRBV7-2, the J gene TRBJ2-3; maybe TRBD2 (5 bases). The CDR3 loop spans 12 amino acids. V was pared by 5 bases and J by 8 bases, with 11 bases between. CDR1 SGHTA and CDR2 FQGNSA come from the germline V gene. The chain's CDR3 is CASSAGLGTQYF. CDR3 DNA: TGTGCCAGCAGCGCTGGACTGGGTACGCAGTATTTT.

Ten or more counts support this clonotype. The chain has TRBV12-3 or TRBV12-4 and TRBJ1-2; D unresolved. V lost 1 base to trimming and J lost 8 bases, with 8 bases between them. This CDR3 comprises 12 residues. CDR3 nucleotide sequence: TGTGCCAGCAGTTTAGGGGATAGGGGCTACACCTTC. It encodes CASSLGDRGYTF.